Sequencing of this T cell receptor beta chain was carried out in a study of T cells in Graves' hyperthyroidism and ophthalmopathy. Disease duration under 2 months; hyperthyroidism patients were aged 18 to 65. J lost 5 bases, V lost 0 bases, and 7 bases had no gene match. CDR3 length: 15 residues. Germline V gene lookup returns CDR1 SGHRS and CDR2 YFSETQ. TCR beta CDR3 regions were amplified from RNA transcripts. Researchers ran a first-round RT-PCR on the TCR CDR3 using the HTBI primer set. TCRdb reprocessed the multiplex PCR reads via MiXCR and lists one record per CDR3 protein. The profile covers 450,000 to 600,000 distinct CDR3 sequences, with around 13% appearing a single time and 11% to 15% taken by the ten largest. The sample holds many counts of this clonotype.

The sequencing input was blood. The gene calls are TRBV5-1 and TRBJ2-7, with TRBD1 identical over 8 bases. The source of this sequence is a woman aged 40 to 50 with Graves' hyperthyroidism. This CDR3 is CASSLGTGSKDEQYF. DNA of the CDR3: TGCGCCAGCAGCTTGGGGACAGGGTCTAAGGACGAGCAGTACTTC.